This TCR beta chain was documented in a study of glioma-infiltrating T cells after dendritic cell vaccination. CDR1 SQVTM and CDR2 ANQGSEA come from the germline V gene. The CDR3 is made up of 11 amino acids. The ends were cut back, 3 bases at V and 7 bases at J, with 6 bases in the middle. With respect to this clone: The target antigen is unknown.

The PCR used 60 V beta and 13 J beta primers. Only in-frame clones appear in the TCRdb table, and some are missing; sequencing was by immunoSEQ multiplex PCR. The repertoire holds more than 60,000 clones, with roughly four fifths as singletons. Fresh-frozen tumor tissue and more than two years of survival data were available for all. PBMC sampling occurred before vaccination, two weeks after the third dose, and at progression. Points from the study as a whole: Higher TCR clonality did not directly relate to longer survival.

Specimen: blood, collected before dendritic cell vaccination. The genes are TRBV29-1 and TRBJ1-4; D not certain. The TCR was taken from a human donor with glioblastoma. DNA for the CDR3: TGCAGCGTTGATCCGGTTGAAAAACTGTTTTTT. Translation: CSVDPVEKLFF. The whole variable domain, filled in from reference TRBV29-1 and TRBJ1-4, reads SAVISQKPSRDICQRGTSLTIQCQVDSQVTMMFWYRQQPGQSLTLIATANQGSEATYESGFVIDKFPISRPNLTFSTLTVSNMSPEDSSIYLCSVDPVEKLFFGSGTQLSVL.